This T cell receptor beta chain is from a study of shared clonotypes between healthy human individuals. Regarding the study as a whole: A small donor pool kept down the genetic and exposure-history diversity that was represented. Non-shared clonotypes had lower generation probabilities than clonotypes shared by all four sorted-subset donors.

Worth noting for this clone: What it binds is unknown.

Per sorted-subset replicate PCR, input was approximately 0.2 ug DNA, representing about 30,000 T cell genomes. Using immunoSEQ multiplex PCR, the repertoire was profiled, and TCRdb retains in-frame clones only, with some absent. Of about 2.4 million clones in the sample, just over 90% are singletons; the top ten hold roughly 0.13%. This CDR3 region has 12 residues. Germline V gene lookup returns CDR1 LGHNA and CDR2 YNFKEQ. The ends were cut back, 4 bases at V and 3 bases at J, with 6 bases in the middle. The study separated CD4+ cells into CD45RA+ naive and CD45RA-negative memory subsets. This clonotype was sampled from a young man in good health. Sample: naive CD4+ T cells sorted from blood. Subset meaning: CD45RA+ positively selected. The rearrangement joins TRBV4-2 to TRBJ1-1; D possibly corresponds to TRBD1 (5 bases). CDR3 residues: CASSRGDTEAFF. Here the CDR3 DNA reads TGTGCCAGCAGCCGGGGGGACACTGAAGCTTTCTTT.